This T cell receptor (beta chain) was sequenced during a study of T-cell memory formation after mild COVID-19. Study-level points and caveats: The finding that pre-infection memory included some responding clones suggested that cross-reactive memory joined. Mainly in CM and EM were contracting CD4+ clones; CD8+ were in EMRA.

This CDR3 contains 16 residues. Germline lookup yields CDR1 LGHNA and CDR2 YSLEER. The V end was cut by 0 bases, the J end by 2 bases, with 13 bases between. With respect to this clonotype: The antigen is undetermined.

TCRdb redid the calling of the 5' RACE reads with MiXCR, one entry per CDR3 protein. The top ten clones hold 20% to 25% of a sample with almost 350,000 distinct CDR3 sequences, 20% to 25% of them seen once. The clonotype was recovered from a man younger than 30 who had mild COVID-19 (a few samples of this study predate the infection). Cell type and time point are not known. The gene calls are TRBV4-3 and TRBJ2-5; D is undetermined. Sequenced: PBMCs or a T cell subset sorted from them (not recorded which). The CDR3 loop is CASSQDTSDIQETQYF. The CDR3 region has the DNA TGCGCCAGCAGCCAAGACACCAGTGATATTCAAGAGACCCAGTACTTC.